This T cell receptor (beta chain) is drawn from a study of blood T cell dynamics during melanoma immunotherapy. Study results and limitations: The study could not tell melanoma-specific clones from general immune activation.

Worth noting for this clone: Its antigen is unidentified.

Looked up from germline, CDR1 is SGHKS and CDR2 is YYEKEE (reference sequence). With 3 bases removed from V and 1 base from J, the gap between germline ends came to 7 bases. The CDR3 loop spans 14 amino acids. The repertoire was sequenced with immunoSEQ multiplex PCR; TCRdb's copy has only in-frame clones and lacks some. The top ten hold roughly 1.8% of the sample, which has several thousand clones, approximately 85% seen once. Time point in this sample: pre-treatment baseline. Blood was drawn before treatment and at week 3 after checkpoint blockade. At 12 weeks after first infusion, RECIST 1.1 defined response for most patients.

The chain uses TRBV5-5 and TRBJ2-2; D uncertain. The origin of this receptor is a human donor with melanoma. This material consisted of blood, taken from a patient treated with checkpoint blockade. Here the CDR3 DNA reads TGTGCCAGCAGCTCCCTGTGGAACACCGGGGAGCTGTTTTTT. This encodes CASSSLWNTGELFF.